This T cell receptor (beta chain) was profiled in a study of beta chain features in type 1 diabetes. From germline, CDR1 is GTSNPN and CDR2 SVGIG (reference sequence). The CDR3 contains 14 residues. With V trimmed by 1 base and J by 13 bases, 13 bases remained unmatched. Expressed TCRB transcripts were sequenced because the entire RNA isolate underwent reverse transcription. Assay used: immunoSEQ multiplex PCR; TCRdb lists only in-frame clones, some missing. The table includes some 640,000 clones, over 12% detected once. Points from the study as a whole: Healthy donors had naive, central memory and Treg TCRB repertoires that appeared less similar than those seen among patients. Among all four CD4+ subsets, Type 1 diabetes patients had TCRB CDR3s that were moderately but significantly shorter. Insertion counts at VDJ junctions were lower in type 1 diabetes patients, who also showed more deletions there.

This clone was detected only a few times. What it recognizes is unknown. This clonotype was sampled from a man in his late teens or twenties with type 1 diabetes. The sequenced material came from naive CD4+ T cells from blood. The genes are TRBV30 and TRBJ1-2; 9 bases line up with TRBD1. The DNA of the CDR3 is TGTGCCTGGAGTGCCTTACAGGGGGCCTCGGTTGCCACCTTC. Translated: CAWSALQGASVATF. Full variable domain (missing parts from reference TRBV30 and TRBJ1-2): SQTIHQWPATLVQPVGSPLSLECTVEGTSNPNLYWYRQAAGRGLQLLFYSVGIGQISSEVPQNLSASRPQDRQFILSSKKLLLSDSGFYLCAWSALQGASVATFGSGTRLTVV.